This TCR beta chain was documented in a study of shared clonotypes between healthy human individuals. Study details: Researchers drew samples from a couple of women and a few men aged 18 to 49.

Naive CD8 isolation took CD45RO-negative cells positively selected for CCR7 and excluded terminally differentiated effector memory CD45RA+ cells. The assay was immunoSEQ multiplex PCR, and TCRdb's table has in-frame clones only and misses some. This table holds about 580,000 clones, more than 95% found once. There are 15 residues in the CDR3. Trimming at V came to 4 bases and at J to 6 bases, leaving 6 bases not matched to a gene. Germline-derived CDR1 and CDR2 are SGDLS and YYNGEE. Sample: naive CD8+ T cells sorted from blood. The chain has TRBV9 and TRBJ1-4, with 10 positions matching TRBD1. The TCR sequence derives from a man younger than 40 in good health. Written as DNA, the CDR3 is TGTGCCAGCAGCCCAGACAGGGGGCGCGATGAAAAACTGTTTTTT. It specifies CASSPDRGRDEKLFF.